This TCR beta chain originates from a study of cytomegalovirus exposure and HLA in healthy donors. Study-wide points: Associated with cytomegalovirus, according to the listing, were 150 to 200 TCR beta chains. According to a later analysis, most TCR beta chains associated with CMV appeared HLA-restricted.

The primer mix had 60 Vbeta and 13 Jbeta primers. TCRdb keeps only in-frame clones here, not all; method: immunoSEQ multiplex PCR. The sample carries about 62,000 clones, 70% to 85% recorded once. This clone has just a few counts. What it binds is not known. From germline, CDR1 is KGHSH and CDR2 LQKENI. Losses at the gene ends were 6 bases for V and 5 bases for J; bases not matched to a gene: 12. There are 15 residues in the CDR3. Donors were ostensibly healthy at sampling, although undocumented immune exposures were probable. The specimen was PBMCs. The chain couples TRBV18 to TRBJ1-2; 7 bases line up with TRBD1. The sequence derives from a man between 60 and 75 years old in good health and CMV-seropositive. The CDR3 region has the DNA TGTGCCAGCTCGCGTGACAGGGTCGGAGTTTATGGCTACACCTTC. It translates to CASSRDRVGVYGYTF.